This T cell receptor (beta chain) was captured in a study of blood T cell repertoires in COVID-19. At the level of the study: Spain, Italy and the United States supplied samples that represented acute and convalescent COVID-19. T cells, B-cell-depleted T cells, or PBMCs supplied cDNA or gDNA.

In the source study's methods: The assay estimated nucleated cells by amplifying reference gene primers. Sequencing used immunoSEQ multiplex PCR; TCRdb keeps in-frame clones, though not all of them. V, J and clone size derive from that table, while D and trimming were established from the DNA sequence. The sample shows some 120,000 clones, approximately 84% of them seen only once. Per germline, CDR1 LGHNA and CDR2 YNFKEQ. Trimming pared 3 bases from V and 5 bases from J, leaving 15 bases between. There are 15 residues in the CDR3. Sequencing was done on a sample of peripheral blood. This chain uses TRBV4-2 with TRBJ2-3; the D is unclear. The TCR was taken from a human donor in a cohort sampled during active COVID-19. CDR3 sequence: CASSHERHRGDTQYF. The CDR3 DNA is TGTGCCAGCAGCCATGAAAGGCATCGCGGAGATACGCAGTATTTT.